This passage covers 27 T cell receptor beta chains from one sample sequenced in a study of vaccination and CD4 T cells after COVID-19. Noted treatment: approximately 11-day PBMC culture with coronavirus spike peptide pools or control peptides (ViraFEST assay). Cultured CD4+ T-cell DNA underwent Oncomine TCR Beta short-read sequencing. In TCRdb, the PCR reads were re-called with MiXCR into one record per CDR3 protein. The sample carries 4,000 to 4,500 distinct CDR3 sequences, 21% recorded once. Their antigens remain unidentified. The sample taken for sequencing was CD4+ T cells from blood, cultured in vitro. The receptors shown here come from a human donor who had recovered from COVID-19.

This clonotype turned up a few times. The chain links TRBV7-9 to TRBJ1-1; TRBD1 agrees at 7 bases. Trimming at V came to 5 bases and at J to 2 bases, leaving 5 bases not matched to a gene. Germline V CDR1 and CDR2: SEHNR, FQNEAQ (reference sequence). This CDR3 comprises 14 residues. CDR3 amino acids: CASSLQGTNTEAFF. The CDR3 bases are TGTGCCAGCAGCCTACAGGGGACCAACACTGAAGCTTTCTTT.

The V call is TRBV29-1, the J call TRBJ1-1; D is undetermined. Trimming cost V 7 bases and J 1 base, with 13 bases left between them. Germline lookup yields CDR1 SQVTM and CDR2 ANQGSEA. The CDR3 is made up of 13 amino acids. CDR3 loop: CSGRLQRNTEAFF. The CDR3 bases are TGCAGCGGACGCCTACAACGGAACACTGAAGCTTTCTTT.

This clonotype was observed a handful of times. The genes are TRBV6-1 and TRBJ1-1, with D unclear. V was shortened by 0 bases and J by 7 bases, with 12 bases between the two germline ends. The CDR3 spans 14 residues. The germline V gene encodes CDR1 MNHNS and CDR2 SASEGT. CDR3 residues: CASSEALLRIEAFF. The CDR3 nucleotides read TGTGCCAGCAGTGAAGCGCTTCTGAGGATTGAAGCTTTCTTT.

This clonotype occurred a few times. One end of the junction does not line up with germline, which may come from a read error. This chain's CDR3 is CASSWDRGSGELFF. For the CDR3, the DNA is TGTGCTAGCAGCTGGGACAGGGGGTCGGGGGAGCTGTTTTTT. The chain carries TRBV7-7 and TRBJ2-2, with 11 bases fitting TRBD1. This CDR3 comprises 14 residues. Germline CDR1 reads SSHAT; CDR2 reads FNYEAQ (reference sequence).

Notes on this clonotype: This may be a read error: a much more frequent sequence differs by one nucleotide. The genes are TRBV12-3 or TRBV12-4 and TRBJ2-7; TRBD1 matches 8 bases. The J segment lost 6 bases and the V segment lost 6 bases, leaving 13 bases of the junction unmatched. The CDR3 loop spans 15 amino acids. The chain's CDR3 is CASSLVLDRDGEQYF. CDR3 nucleotide sequence: TGTGCCAGCAGCCTGGTTCTGGACAGGGACGGCGAGCAGTACTTC.

This clonotype is medium-sized within its sample. The chain links TRBV27 to TRBJ2-7, with 9 bases that match TRBD2. Per germline, CDR1 MNHEY and CDR2 SMNVEV (reference sequence). CDR3 length: 13 amino acids. With V trimmed by 5 bases and J by 5 bases, 4 bases remained unmatched. This chain's CDR3 is CASSASGGNEQYF. The DNA of the CDR3 is TGTGCCAGCAGTGCCAGCGGGGGGAACGAGCAGTACTTC.

This clonotype was counted a few times. V is TRBV7-3 and J is TRBJ2-5, with 11 nucleotides matching TRBD2. The ends lost 0 bases at V and 4 bases at J; junction bases unmatched: 4. Germline V gene data show CDR1 as SGHTA and CDR2 as FQGTGA. This CDR3 is built from 16 residues. The CDR3 nucleotides read TGTGCCAGCAGCTTAACGGTAGCGGGGGGGACAGAGACCCAGTACTTC. Its translation: CASSLTVAGGTETQYF.

Of note for this clonotype: Relative to the germline gene, one junction end is altered; a read error may explain this. The chain links TRBV4-2 to TRBJ1-5, with 9 nucleotides matching TRBD1. Germline lookup yields CDR1 LGHNA and CDR2 YNFKEQ. The CDR3 extends over 14 amino acids. The CDR3: CASSPRDRDQPRHF. The CDR3 coding sequence is TGTGCCAGCAGCCCCCGGGACAGGGATCAGCCCCGGCATTTT.

This clonotype counts as medium-sized. The chain recombines TRBV6-5 with TRBJ2-1; TRBD2 is a possible D gene (7 bases). Looked up from germline, CDR1 is MNHEY and CDR2 is SVGAGI. The CDR3 runs 16 residues. The germline V and J ends were trimmed by 0 bases and 4 bases, with 13 bases remaining between them. Here the CDR3 DNA reads TGTGCCAGCAGTTACTCGGGTGGGGGGGCGTACAATGAGCAGTTCTTC. It encodes CASSYSGGGAYNEQFF.

This clonotype was observed a few times. The chain has TRBV27 and TRBJ1-1, with TRBD1 matching over 8 bases. Germline V gives CDR1 MNHEY, CDR2 SMNVEV (reference sequence). The junction had 10 bases not matched to a gene; V was cut back by 8 bases and J by 5 bases. This CDR3 is built from 14 residues. The CDR3 here is CASGVQGGGTEAFF. In nucleotides, the CDR3 is TGTGCCAGCGGGGTACAGGGGGGAGGAACTGAAGCTTTCTTT.

The chain couples TRBV9 to TRBJ1-6; D is possibly TRBD1 (6 bases). This CDR3 is built from 18 residues. Trimming stripped 0 bases from V and 6 bases from J, with 19 bases between. Germline V gene sequence: CDR1 SGDLS, CDR2 YYNGEE. This chain's CDR3 is CASSVGGGTFDPNSPLHF. CDR3 nucleotides: TGTGCCAGCAGCGTAGGAGGGGGGACCTTCGACCCTAATTCACCCCTCCACTTT.

The chain employs TRBV7-9 and TRBJ2-1, with TRBD2 identical over 9 bases. The CDR3 contains 15 residues. V shed 5 bases and J 5 bases; nucleotides not matched to a gene: 7. Germline V gene lookup returns CDR1 SEHNR and CDR2 FQNEAQ (reference sequence). DNA of the CDR3: TGTGCCAGCAGCCTAAGCGGGGGGCTAAACAATGAGCAGTTCTTC. Translating gives CASSLSGGLNNEQFF.

This clonotype is labeled as hyperexpanded. The V gene is TRBV5-1, the J gene TRBJ2-7; D tentatively fits TRBD1 or TRBD2 (5 bases each). Trimming took 3 bases from V and 2 from J, leaving 12 bases between them. The CDR3 runs 14 residues. The V gene's germline CDR1 is SGHRS and CDR2 YFSETQ. CDR3 protein: CASSSSGPPYEQYF. The CDR3 DNA sequence: TGCGCCAGCAGCTCCTCGGGACCGCCCTACGAGCAGTACTTC.

This clonotype was observed a few times. The chain combines TRBV6-5 with TRBJ1-2, with D possibly matching TRBD1 (5 bases). Germline loops: CDR1 MNHEY, CDR2 SVGAGI. Trimming stripped 2 bases from V and 3 bases from J, with 16 bases between. This CDR3 region has 16 residues. Written as DNA, the CDR3 is TGTGCCAGCAGTTACAGCTTATTGGACACCTACTATGGCTACACCTTC. Amino acids: CASSYSLLDTYYGYTF.

A note on this clonotype: This likely stems from a read error, as it lies one base from a far larger clone. The gene calls are TRBV6-2 or TRBV6-3 and TRBJ1-1; D ambiguous. The V gene lost 8 bases and the J gene lost 0 bases, with 10 bases spanning the gap. This CDR3 region has 13 residues. From germline, CDR1 is MNHEY and CDR2 SVGEGT. The CDR3 region has the DNA TGTGCCAGCGGCTCACAAGTGAACACTGAAGCTTTCTTT. Translated: CASGSQVNTEAFF.

The rearrangement uses TRBV5-5 and TRBJ2-5; D gene uncertain. The germline CDR1 and CDR2 sequences are SGHKS and YYEKEE (reference sequence). Trimming removed 4 bases at V and 5 bases at J, with 21 bases between. This CDR3 region has 16 residues. Here the CDR3 DNA reads TGTGCCAGCAGCCGCTCCGGGCGGTGGGAAGATGAGACCCAGTACTTC. This sequence encodes CASSRSGRWEDETQYF.

This clonotype was detected only a few times. This chain uses TRBV9 with TRBJ1-6; D gene ambiguous. V lost 1 base, J lost 7 bases, and 12 bases lay in between. Looked up from germline, CDR1 is SGDLS and CDR2 is YYNGEE. The CDR3 is 15 amino acids. Here the CDR3 DNA reads TGTGCCAGCAGCGTATTTACAGAACCAAATTCACCCCTCCACTTT. It yields the protein CASSVFTEPNSPLHF.

In its sample, this clonotype ranks as medium-sized. The chain uses TRBV25-1 and TRBJ2-2; possible D gene TRBD2, 5 bases. V was pared by 8 bases and J by 7 bases, with 20 bases between. Germline V gene sequence: CDR1 MGHDK, CDR2 SYGVNS. The length of the CDR3 is 15 residues. The CDR3 sequence is CASGVPGLRGGELFF. DNA of the CDR3: TGTGCCAGCGGGGTCCCCGGCCTCCGGGGCGGGGAGCTGTTTTTT.

J is TRBJ2-7 and V is TRBV27; D gene uncertain. Germline lookup yields CDR1 MNHEY and CDR2 SMNVEV (reference sequence). Between the trimmed V and J ends, which lost 0 bases and 4 bases, there was a span of 16 bases. This CDR3 has 16 amino acids. DNA for the CDR3: TGTGCCAGCAGTTTATCGCTGGGAACCTTGCTGTACGAGCAGTACTTC. Residues: CASSLSLGTLLYEQYF.

This clonotype was seen a handful of times. The rearrangement links TRBV7-2 to TRBJ2-7; tentative D call: TRBD2 (6 bases). The germline CDR1 and CDR2 sequences are SGHTA and FQGNSA. This CDR3 is 15 amino acids long. The germline V and J ends were trimmed by 2 bases and 0 bases, with 11 bases remaining between them. The CDR3 spells CASSLRGASSYEQYF. The CDR3 DNA reads as TGTGCCAGCAGCTTACGCGGGGCGAGCTCCTACGAGCAGTACTTC.

The table lists this clonotype with a few counts. The rearrangement links TRBV6-5 to TRBJ1-2, with D maybe TRBD1 (6 bases). Per the germline V gene, CDR1 is MNHEY and CDR2 is SVGAGI. The CDR3 length is 17 residues. V was pared by 0 bases and J by 6 bases, with 20 bases between. The CDR3 DNA reads as TGTGCCAGCAGTTACTCCGGGGGGGGCCTTACCTCGGATGGCTACACCTTC. Translated, it gives CASSYSGGGLTSDGYTF.

This clonotype counts as medium-sized. The chain has TRBV5-1 and TRBJ1-6; D unclear. This CDR3 comprises 13 residues. From germline, CDR1 is SGHRS and CDR2 YFSETQ. V lost 3 bases to trimming and J lost 7 bases, with 8 bases between them. CDR3 sequence: CASSSWANSPLHF. The CDR3 DNA is TGCGCCAGCAGCTCCTGGGCCAATTCACCCCTCCACTTT.

The gene calls are TRBV3-1 and TRBJ2-5; D gene uncertain. V was clipped by 5 bases and J by 2 bases, with 15 bases between them. The germline gives CDR1 LGHDT, CDR2 YNNKEL (reference sequence). The CDR3 is made up of 15 amino acids. The CDR3 loop is CASSFRGPAQETQYF. CDR3 bases: TGTGCCAGCAGCTTCCGAGGCCCAGCTCAAGAGACCCAGTACTTC.

This clonotype qualifies as medium-sized. The chain carries TRBV7-9 and TRBJ2-1; D gene ambiguous. This CDR3 region has 11 residues. CDR1 and CDR2 from the germline V gene are SEHNR and FQNEAQ (reference sequence). The V gene lost 0 bases and the J gene lost 9 bases, with 3 bases spanning the gap. The CDR3 region has the DNA TGTGCCAGCAGCTTAGCAGGTGAGCAGTTCTTC. Protein sequence: CASSLAGEQFF. Full variable domain (missing parts from reference TRBV7-9 and TRBJ2-1): DTGVSQNPRHKITKRGQNVTFRCDPISEHNRLYWYRQTLGQGPEFLTYFQNEAQLEKSRLLSDRFSAERPKGSFSTLEIQRTEQGDSAMYLCASSLAGEQFFGPGTRLTVL.

By its share, this clonotype is medium-sized. This chain links TRBV2 with TRBJ1-5; no clear D. The CDR3 length is 13 residues. In germline, CDR1 is SNHLY, CDR2 FYNNEI. Trimming stripped 8 bases from V and 4 bases from J, with 12 bases between. As DNA, the CDR3 is TGTGCCAGCGCGACCGGGCCAAATCAGCCCCAGCATTTT. This translates into CASATGPNQPQHF.

By frequency in the sample, this clonotype is medium-sized. The CDR3 protein is CASSKVPSGGIKQETQYF. The CDR3 nucleotides are TGTGCCAGCAGCAAAGTGCCTAGCGGCGGAATAAAGCAAGAGACCCAGTACTTC. The rearrangement uses TRBV21-1 and TRBJ2-5; the table assigns TRBD2, which was not confirmed against the DNA. TRBV21-1 is flagged as a pseudogene. The CDR3 contains 18 residues.

The sample holds one count of this clonotype. The rearrangement uses TRBV11-2 and TRBJ2-7, with a tentative D call TRBD1 (6 bases). Germline V gene data show CDR1 as SGHAT and CDR2 as FQNNGV. V lost 1 base, J lost 4 bases, and 14 bases lay in between. CDR3 size: 15 residues. In DNA form, the CDR3 reads TGTGCCAGCAGCTTAGTACAGGGTGGAGAGTACGAGCAGTACTTC. Translated, it gives CASSLVQGGEYEQYF.